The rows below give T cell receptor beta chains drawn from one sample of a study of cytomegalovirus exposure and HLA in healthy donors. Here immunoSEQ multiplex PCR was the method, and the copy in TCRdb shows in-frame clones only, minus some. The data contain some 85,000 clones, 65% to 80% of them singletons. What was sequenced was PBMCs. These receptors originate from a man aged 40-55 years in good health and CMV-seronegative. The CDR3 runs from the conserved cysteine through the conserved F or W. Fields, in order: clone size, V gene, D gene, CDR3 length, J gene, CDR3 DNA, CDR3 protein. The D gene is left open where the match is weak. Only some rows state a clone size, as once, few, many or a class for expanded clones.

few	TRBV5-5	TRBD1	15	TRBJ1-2	TGTGCCAGCAGCCTGGGGGGGCAGGGGGATAGAGGCTACACCTTC	CASSLGGQGDRGYTF
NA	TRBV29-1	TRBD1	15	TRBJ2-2	TGCAGCGTCAGACCCGGGACAGGGGTTCCCGGGGAGCTGTTTTTT	CSVRPGTGVPGELFF
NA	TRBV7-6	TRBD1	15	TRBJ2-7	TGTGCCAGCAGCTTCCGGGACAGGAGCTCCTACGAGCAGTACTTC	CASSFRDRSSYEQYF
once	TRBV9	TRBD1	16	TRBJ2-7	TGTGCCAGCAGCCCCTCCGGTAGGGACAGATTGTACGAGCAGTACTTC	CASSPSGRDRLYEQYF
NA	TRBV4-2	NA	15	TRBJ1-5	TGTGCCAGCAGCCAAGGTCGGGTTTTTGGTCAGCCCCAGCATTTT	CASSQGRVFGQPQHF
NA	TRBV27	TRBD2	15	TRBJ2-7	TGTGCCAGCAGTTTATCTAGCGGGAGGGGCGGAGAGCAGTACTTC	CASSLSSGRGGEQYF
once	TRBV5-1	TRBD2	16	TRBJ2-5	TGCGCCAGCAGCTCTAGCGGGGGGGCGGAAAAAGAGATCCAGTACTTC	CASSSSGGAEKEIQYF
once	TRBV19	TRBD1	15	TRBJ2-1	TGTGCCAGTACCCAGACAGGGGGCCCCTACAATGAGCAGTTCTTC	CASTQTGGPYNEQFF
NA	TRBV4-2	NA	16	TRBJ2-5	TGTGCCAGCAGCCAAGTTGGGCAGCTTGCCGAAGGTGGCCAGTACTTC	CASSQVGQLAEGGQYF
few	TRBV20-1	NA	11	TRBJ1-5	TGCAGTGCTAGAGGGGCTTGGCCCCAGCATTTT	CSARGAWPQHF
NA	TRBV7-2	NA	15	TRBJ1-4	TGTGCCAGCAGCTTAGCCCCAGGAACTGGGGAAAAACTGTTTTTT	CASSLAPGTGEKLFF
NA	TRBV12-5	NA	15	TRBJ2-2	TGTGCTAGTGGTTTTCGGGGGACGGGTCCCGGGGAGCTGTTTTTT	CASGFRGTGPGELFF
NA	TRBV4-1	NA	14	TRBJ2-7	TGCGCCAGCAGCCCTCGGACAGATTCCTACGAGCAGTACTTC	CASSPRTDSYEQYF
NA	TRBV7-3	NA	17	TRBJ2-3	TGTGCCAGCAGCTTACGGTCCGGCGGGGGCTTGACAGATACGCAGTATTTT	CASSLRSGGGLTDTQYF
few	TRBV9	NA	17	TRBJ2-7	TGTGCCAGCAGCGTAGGCCACCACCTCCGGGACAACTACGAGCAGTACTTC	CASSVGHHLRDNYEQYF
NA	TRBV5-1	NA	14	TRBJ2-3	TGCGCCAGCAGCTCGGACAGTCGCACAGATACGCAGTATTTT	CASSSDSRTDTQYF
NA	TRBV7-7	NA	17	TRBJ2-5	TGTGCCAGCAGCTTGGACATGCCCGGGGGGCGACAAGAGACCCAGTACTTC	CASSLDMPGGRQETQYF
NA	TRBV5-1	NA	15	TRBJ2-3	TGCGCCAGCAGTGGGTTTAAGACAGCCACAGATACGCAGTATTTT	CASSGFKTATDTQYF
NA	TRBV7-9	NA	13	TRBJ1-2	TGTGCCAGCAGCCCGCCAGTTAGCAGCCACGACACCTTC	CASSPPVSSHDTF
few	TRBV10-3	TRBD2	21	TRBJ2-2	TGTGCCATCAGTGGCGGGGTCGCGGGACTAGCGGGGGGGCCTGTCACCGGGGAGCTGTTTTTT	CAISGGVAGLAGGPVTGELFF
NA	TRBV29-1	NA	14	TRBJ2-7	TGCAGCGTTGAAAGCCCCCTAACCCCCTACGAGCAGTACTTC	CSVESPLTPYEQYF
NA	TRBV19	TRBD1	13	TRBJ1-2	TGTGCCAGTAGGACAGGGCTGGCCTATGGCTACACCTTC	CASRTGLAYGYTF
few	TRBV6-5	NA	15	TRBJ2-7	TGTGCCAGCAGCAGAGACAACGCCGAAATCTACGAGCAGTACTTC	CASSRDNAEIYEQYF
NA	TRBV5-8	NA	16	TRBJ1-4	TGTGCCAGCAGCCAGACCACAGGACAGCTCAATGAAAAACTGTTTTTT	CASSQTTGQLNEKLFF
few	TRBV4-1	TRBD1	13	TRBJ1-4	TGCGCCAGCAGCCAGGGACAGGTCCCTGTGCTGTTTTTT	CASSQGQVPVLFF
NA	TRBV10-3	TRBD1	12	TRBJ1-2	TGTGCCATCAGTTTCGGACAGGGGGGCTACACCTTC	CAISFGQGGYTF
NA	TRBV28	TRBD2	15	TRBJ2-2	TGTGCCAGCAGTGGCCTAGCGGGGCCCACCGGGGAGCTGTTTTTT	CASSGLAGPTGELFF
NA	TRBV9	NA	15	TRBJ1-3	TGTGCCAGCAGCGTAGAGTGGGGGGCTGGAAACACCATATATTTT	CASSVEWGAGNTIYF
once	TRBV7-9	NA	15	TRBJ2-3	TGTGCCAGCAGCGAATTGGGGGGAATCACAGATACGCAGTATTTT	CASSELGGITDTQYF
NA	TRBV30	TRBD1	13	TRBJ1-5	TGTGCCTGGAAGGGACAGCGCAATCAGCCCCAGCATTTT	CAWKGQRNQPQHF
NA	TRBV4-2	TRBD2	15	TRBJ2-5	TGTGCCAGCAGCCCACGGACTAGCGGGGATTTGGCCCAGTACTTC	CASSPRTSGDLAQYF
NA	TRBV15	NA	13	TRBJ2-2	TGTGCCACCAGCAGCAGGAACACCGGGGAGCTGTTTTTT	CATSSRNTGELFF
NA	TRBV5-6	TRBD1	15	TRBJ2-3	TGTGCCAGCAGCTCCGGGACAGTGTCCACAGATACGCAGTATTTT	CASSSGTVSTDTQYF
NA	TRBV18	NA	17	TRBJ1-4	TGTGCCAGCTCACCTGTTGGACCGGGGAAGATCGATGAAAAACTGTTTTTT	CASSPVGPGKIDEKLFF
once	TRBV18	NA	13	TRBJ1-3	TGTGCCAGCTCACCAGGAGCCGGAAACACCATATATTTT	CASSPGAGNTIYF
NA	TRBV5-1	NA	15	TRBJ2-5	TGCGCCAGCAGCTTTGAAGCGGCGGTAGGAGAGACCCAGTACTTC	CASSFEAAVGETQYF
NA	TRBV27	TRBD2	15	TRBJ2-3	TGTGCCAGCAGCCCCTTGGGTGTAGCGGGCGATACGCAGTATTTT	CASSPLGVAGDTQYF
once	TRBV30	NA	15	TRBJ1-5	TGTGCCTGGAGTTCCCGGGACATCGGGGTAAGGCCCCAGCATTTT	CAWSSRDIGVRPQHF
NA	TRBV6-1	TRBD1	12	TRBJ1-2	TGTGCCAGCAGTGACCACAGGGGTGGCTACACCTTC	CASSDHRGGYTF
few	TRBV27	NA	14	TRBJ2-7	TGTGCCAGCAGTCCACCACGGGGTCCCTACGAGCAGTACTTC	CASSPPRGPYEQYF
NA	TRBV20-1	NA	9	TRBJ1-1	TGCAGTGCTGTCAGAGGGGCTTTCTTT	CSAVRGAFF
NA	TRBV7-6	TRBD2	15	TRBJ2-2	TGTGCCAGCAGCTTGGGGCGGGGGGACACCGGGGAGCTGTTTTTT	CASSLGRGDTGELFF
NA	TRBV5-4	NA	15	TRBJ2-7	TGTGCCAGCAGCTTGGAGTGGACGGGGGGCCACGAGCAGTACTTC	CASSLEWTGGHEQYF
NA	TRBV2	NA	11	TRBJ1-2	TGTGCCAGCAAACCAGGCGTAGGCTACACCTTC	CASKPGVGYTF
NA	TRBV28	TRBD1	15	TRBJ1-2	TGTGCCAGCAGCGACCCGGGACAGGGGGCCTATGGCTACACCTTC	CASSDPGQGAYGYTF
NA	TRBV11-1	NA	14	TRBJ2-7	TGTGCCAGCAGGGGCTACCAGAGCTCCTACGAGCAGTACTTC	CASRGYQSSYEQYF
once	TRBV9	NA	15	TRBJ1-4	TGTGCCAGCAGCGTAGAAAGGGGCGCTAATGAAAAACTGTTTTTT	CASSVERGANEKLFF
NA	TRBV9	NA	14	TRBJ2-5	TGTGCCAGCAGCGTAGCAGATACCCAAGAGACCCAGTACTTC	CASSVADTQETQYF
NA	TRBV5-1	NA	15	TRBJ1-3	TGCGCCAGCAGCTTGGGGCAGTACTCTGGAAACACCATATATTTT	CASSLGQYSGNTIYF
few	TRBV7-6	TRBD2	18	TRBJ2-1	TGTGCCAGCAGCGCGACTAGCGGGGGGACTGTCCCCTACAATGAGCAGTTCTTC	CASSATSGGTVPYNEQFF
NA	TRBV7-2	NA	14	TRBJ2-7	TGTGCCAGCAGCGTGTTTGACAGCTCCTACGAGCAGTACTTC	CASSVFDSSYEQYF
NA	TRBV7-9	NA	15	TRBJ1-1	TGTGCCAGCAGCTTAGTGTACGGGGGGAACACTGAAGCTTTCTTT	CASSLVYGGNTEAFF
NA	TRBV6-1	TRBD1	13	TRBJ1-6	TGTGCCAGCAGTTCGACAGGGAATTCACCCCTCCACTTT	CASSSTGNSPLHF
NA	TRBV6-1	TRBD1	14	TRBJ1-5	TGTGCCAGCAAGACAGGGGGGGATTTTCAGCCCCAGCATTTT	CASKTGGDFQPQHF
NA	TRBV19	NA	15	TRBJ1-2	TGTGCCAGTAGTATGAACAGGGAAGTAGGCTATGGCTACACCTTC	CASSMNREVGYGYTF